The clone carrying this T cell receptor (beta chain) was recorded once. Per the study methods: Amplified reference gene primers provided the basis for estimating nucleated cell counts. Produced via immunoSEQ multiplex PCR; TCRdb's table is partial and in-frame only. D and trimming were read from the DNA, whereas the V and J calls and clone size are those reported in that table. The data hold about 170,000 clones, with 70% to 90% observed a single time. The data stem from a study of blood T cell repertoires in COVID-19. Overall study context: The samples span acute and convalescent COVID-19 from the United States, Italy and Spain. Sources were T cells, B-cell-depleted T cells, or PBMCs; the material itself was cDNA or gDNA.

V was shortened by 0 bases and J by 3 bases, with 16 bases between the two germline ends. The CDR3 is made up of 17 amino acids. Germline assignment: CDR1 WNHNN and CDR2 SYGVQD (reference sequence). The receptor's source is a woman of 80 years or more in a cohort sampled during active or convalescent COVID-19. The V gene is TRBV10-1, the J gene TRBJ2-3; D is possibly TRBD1 (5 bases). The specimen sequenced was peripheral blood. CDR3 nucleotides: TGCGCCAGCAGTGAGTCTTTTGGGGCGCTTGGGACAGATACGCAGTATTTT. Its protein is CASSESFGALGTDTQYF.